Sequencing of this T cell receptor beta chain was carried out in a study of T cell changes during pregnancy in multiple sclerosis. CDR1 and CDR2 from the germline V gene are SEHNR and FQNEAQ (reference sequence). CDR3 length: 14 residues. With 3 bases removed from V and 5 bases from J, the gap between germline ends came to 14 bases. Repertoires were generated with immunoSEQ multiplex PCR, while TCRdb's copy carries only in-frame clones and drops some. Of 50,000 to 65,000 clones in the sample, 90% were seen once. This receptor was identified in a female donor in good health, enrolled as a control in a pregnancy study. Here the sequenced sample was peripheral blood, taken in the first trimester of pregnancy. J is TRBJ2-7 and V is TRBV7-9; TRBD2 might be the D (6 bases). The DNA for the CDR3 is TGTGCCAGCAGCTTTTCCGGAGGAGGGGACGAGCAGTACTTC. Residues: CASSFSGGGDEQYF. Drawing the rest from reference TRBV7-9 and TRBJ2-7, the complete variable domain is DTGVSQNPRHKITKRGQNVTFRCDPISEHNRLYWYRQTLGQGPEFLTYFQNEAQLEKSRLLSDRFSAERPKGSFSTLEIQRTEQGDSAMYLCASSFSGGGDEQYFGPGTRLTVT.